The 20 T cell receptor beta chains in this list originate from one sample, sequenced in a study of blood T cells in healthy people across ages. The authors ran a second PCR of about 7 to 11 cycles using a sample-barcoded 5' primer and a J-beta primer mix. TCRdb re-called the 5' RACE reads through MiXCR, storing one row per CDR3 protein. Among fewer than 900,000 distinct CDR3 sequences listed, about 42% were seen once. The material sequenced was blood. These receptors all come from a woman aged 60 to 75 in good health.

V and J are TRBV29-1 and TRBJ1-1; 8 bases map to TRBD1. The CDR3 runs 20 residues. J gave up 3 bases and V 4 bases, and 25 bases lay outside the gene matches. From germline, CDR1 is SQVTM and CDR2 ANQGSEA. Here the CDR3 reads CSVGPPEWMLRDRKHTEAFF. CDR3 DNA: TGCAGCGTTGGTCCCCCCGAGTGGATGCTCCGGGACAGGAAGCACACTGAAGCTTTCTTT.

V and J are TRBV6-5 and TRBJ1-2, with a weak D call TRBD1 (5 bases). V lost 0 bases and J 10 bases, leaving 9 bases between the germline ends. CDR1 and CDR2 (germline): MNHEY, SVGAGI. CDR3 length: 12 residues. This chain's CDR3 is CASSYSGQDYTF. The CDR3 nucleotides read TGTGCCAGCAGTTACTCCGGACAAGACTACACCTTC.

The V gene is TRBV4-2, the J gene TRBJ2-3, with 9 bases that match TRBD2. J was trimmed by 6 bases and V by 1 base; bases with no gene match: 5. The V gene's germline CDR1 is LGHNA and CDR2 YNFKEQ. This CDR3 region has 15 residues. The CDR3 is CASSQGAGGADTQYF. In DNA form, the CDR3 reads TGTGCCAGCAGCCAAGGGGCGGGGGGGGCGGATACGCAGTATTTT.

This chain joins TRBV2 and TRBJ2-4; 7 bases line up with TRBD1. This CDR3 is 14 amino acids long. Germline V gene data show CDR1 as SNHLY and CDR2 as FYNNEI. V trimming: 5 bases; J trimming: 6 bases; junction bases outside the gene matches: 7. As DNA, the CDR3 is TGTGCCAGCAGTTTCACAGGGGATATAAACATTCAGTACTTC. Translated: CASSFTGDINIQYF.

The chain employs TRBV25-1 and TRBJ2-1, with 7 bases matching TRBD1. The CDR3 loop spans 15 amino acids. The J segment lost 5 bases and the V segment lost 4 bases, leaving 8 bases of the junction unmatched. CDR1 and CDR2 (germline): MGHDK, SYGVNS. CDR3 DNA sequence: TGTGCCAGCAGTGTCTGGGACAGAACCGACAATGAGCAGTTCTTC. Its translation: CASSVWDRTDNEQFF.

The CDR3 DNA reads as TGTGCCAGCAGCGGACGCCCGAACACAGATACGCAGTATTTT. It encodes CASSGRPNTDTQYF. The V call is TRBV9, the J call TRBJ2-3; D is undetermined. From germline, CDR1 is SGDLS and CDR2 YYNGEE. This CDR3 contains 14 residues. V was trimmed by 3 bases and J by 2 bases, leaving 10 bases between them.

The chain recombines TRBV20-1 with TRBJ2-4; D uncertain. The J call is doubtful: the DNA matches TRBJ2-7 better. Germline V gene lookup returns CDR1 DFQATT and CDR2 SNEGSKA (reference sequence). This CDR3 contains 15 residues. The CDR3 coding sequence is TGCAGTGCCGTGCTCTTGGAGAGCGTTCCCTACGAGCAGTACTTC. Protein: CSAVLLESVPYEQYF.

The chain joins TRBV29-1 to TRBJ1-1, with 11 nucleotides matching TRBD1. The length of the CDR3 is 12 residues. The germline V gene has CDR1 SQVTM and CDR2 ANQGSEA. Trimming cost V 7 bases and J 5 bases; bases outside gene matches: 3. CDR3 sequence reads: CSGGQGVTEAFF. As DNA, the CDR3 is TGCAGCGGGGGACAGGGGGTGACTGAAGCTTTCTTT.

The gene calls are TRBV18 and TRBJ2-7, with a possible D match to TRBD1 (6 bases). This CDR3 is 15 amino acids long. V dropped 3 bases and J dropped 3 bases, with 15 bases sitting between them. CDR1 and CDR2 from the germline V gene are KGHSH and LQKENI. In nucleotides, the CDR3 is TGTGCCAGCTCACCGCCAGGGGCCCTCTACTACGAGCAGTACTTC. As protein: CASSPPGALYYEQYF.

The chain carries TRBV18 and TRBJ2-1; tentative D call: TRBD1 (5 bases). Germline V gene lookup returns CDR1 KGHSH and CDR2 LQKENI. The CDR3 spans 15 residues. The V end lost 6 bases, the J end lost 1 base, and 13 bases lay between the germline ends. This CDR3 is CASSPAQGSYNEQFF. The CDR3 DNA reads TGTGCCAGCTCCCCAGCCCAGGGTTCCTACAATGAGCAGTTCTTC.

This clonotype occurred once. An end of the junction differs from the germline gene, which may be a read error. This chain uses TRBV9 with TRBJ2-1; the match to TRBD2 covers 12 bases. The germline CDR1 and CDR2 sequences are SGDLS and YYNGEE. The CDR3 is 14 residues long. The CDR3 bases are TGTGCCAGCAGCCGCCTAGCGGGAGGGGAGGAGCAGTTCTTT. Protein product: CASSRLAGGEEQFF. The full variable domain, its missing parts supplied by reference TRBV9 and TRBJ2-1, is DSGVTQTPKHLITATGQRVTLRCSPRSGDLSVYWYQQSLDQGLQFLIQYYNGEERAKGNILERFSAQQFPDLHSELNLSSLELGDSALYFCASSRLAGGEEQFFGPGTRLTVL.

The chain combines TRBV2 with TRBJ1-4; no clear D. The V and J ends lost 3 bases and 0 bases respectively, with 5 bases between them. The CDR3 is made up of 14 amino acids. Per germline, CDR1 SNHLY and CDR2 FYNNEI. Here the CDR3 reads CASSDRSTNEKLFF. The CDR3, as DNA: TGTGCCAGCAGTGATCGGTCAACTAATGAAAAACTGTTTTTT.

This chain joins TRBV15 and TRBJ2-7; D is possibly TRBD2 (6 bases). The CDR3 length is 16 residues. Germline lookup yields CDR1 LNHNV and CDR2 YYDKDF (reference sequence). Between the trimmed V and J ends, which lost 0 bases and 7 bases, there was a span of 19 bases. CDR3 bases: TGTGCCACCAGCAGAGATCCAATGGGGAATGGAGGGGAGCAGTACTTC. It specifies CATSRDPMGNGGEQYF.

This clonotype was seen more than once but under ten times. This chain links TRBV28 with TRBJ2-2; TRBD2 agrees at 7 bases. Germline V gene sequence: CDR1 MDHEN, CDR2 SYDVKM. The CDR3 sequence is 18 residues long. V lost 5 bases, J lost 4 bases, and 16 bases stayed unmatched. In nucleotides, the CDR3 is TGTGCCAGCAGTCTAAGGCTGACTAGCCTACAGCGCACCGGGGAGCTGTTTTTT. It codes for CASSLRLTSLQRTGELFF. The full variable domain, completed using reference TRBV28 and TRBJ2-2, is DVKVTQSSRYLVKRTGEKVFLECVQDMDHENMFWYRQDPGLGLRLIYFSYDVKMKEKGDIPEGYSVSREKKERFSLILESASTNQTSMYLCASSLRLTSLQRTGELFFGEGSRLTVL.

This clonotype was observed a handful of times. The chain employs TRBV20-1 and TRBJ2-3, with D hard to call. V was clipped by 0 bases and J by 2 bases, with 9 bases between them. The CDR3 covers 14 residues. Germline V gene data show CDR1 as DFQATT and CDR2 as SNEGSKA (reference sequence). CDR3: CSARDGVATDTQYF. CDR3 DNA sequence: TGCAGTGCTAGAGATGGGGTAGCCACAGATACGCAGTATTTT.

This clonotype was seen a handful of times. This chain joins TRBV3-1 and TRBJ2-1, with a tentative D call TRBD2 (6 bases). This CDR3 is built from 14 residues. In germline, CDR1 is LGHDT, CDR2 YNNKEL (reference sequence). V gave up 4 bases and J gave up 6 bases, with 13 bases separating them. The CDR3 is CASSPMGLLNEQFF. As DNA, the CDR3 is TGTGCCAGCAGCCCGATGGGACTCCTCAATGAGCAGTTCTTC.

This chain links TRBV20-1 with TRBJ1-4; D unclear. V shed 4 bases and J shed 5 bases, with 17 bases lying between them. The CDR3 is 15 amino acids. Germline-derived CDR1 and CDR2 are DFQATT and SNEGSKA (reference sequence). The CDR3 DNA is TGCAGTGCTACCGGGGAGGGATTCGGAAATGAAAAACTGTTTTTT. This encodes CSATGEGFGNEKLFF.

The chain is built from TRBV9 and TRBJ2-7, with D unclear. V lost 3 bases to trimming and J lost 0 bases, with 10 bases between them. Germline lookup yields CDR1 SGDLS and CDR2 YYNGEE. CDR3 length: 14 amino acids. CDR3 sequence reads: CASSALAYSYEQYF. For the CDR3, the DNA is TGTGCCAGCAGCGCCCTCGCGTACTCCTACGAGCAGTACTTC.

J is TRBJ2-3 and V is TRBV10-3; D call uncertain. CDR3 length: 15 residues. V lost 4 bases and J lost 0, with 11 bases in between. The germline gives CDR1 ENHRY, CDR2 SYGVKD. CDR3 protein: CAISVGEESTDTQYF. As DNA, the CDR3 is TGTGCCATCAGTGTTGGAGAAGAGAGCACAGATACGCAGTATTTT.

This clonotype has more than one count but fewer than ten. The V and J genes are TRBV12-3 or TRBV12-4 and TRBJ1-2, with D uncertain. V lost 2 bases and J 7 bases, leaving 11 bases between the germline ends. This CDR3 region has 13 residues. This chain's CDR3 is CASSLPDSRGYTF. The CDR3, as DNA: TGTGCCAGCAGTTTACCGGACTCACGTGGCTACACCTTC.